These T cell receptor beta chains were read from a single sample in a study of cytomegalovirus exposure and HLA in healthy donors. Using immunoSEQ multiplex PCR, the repertoire was profiled, and TCRdb retains in-frame clones only, with some absent. The table shows about 120,000 clones, with about 83% occurring only once. The sequenced sample was PBMCs. These receptors were taken from a female donor in good health and CMV-seronegative. The CDR3 runs from the conserved cysteine through the conserved F or W. A D gene is named only where the DNA matches it firmly. Where a row states a size, it is once, few, many or the class of an expanded clone; other rows omit it.

. | TRBJ2-1 | TRBV11-2 | TRBD2 | TGTGCCAGCAGCTTAGACCGGGGGGGCGGGAATGAGCAGTTCTTC | CASSLDRGGGNEQFF
. | TRBJ2-3 | TRBV6-5 | . | TGTGCCAGCAGTTACCAAACAGGGTCAGATACGCAGTATTTT | CASSYQTGSDTQYF
few | TRBJ2-2 | TRBV2 | . | TGTGCCAGCAGTCCAGGGGTTCGCGGGGAGCTGTTTTTT | CASSPGVRGELFF
. | TRBJ1-6 | TRBV10-3 | . | TGTGCCATCAGTGAGTCCACGGTACGGCGAGGAGGATCACCCCTCCACTTT | CAISESTVRRGGSPLHF
. | TRBJ2-7 | TRBV2 | TRBD2 | TGTGCCAGCAGGACTAGCGGAGACTCCTACGAGCAGTACTTC | CASRTSGDSYEQYF
. | TRBJ1-2 | TRBV19 | TRBD1 | TGTGCCAGTCGCTCGGACAGGGTCGGAGGCTACACCTTC | CASRSDRVGGYTF
. | TRBJ1-1 | TRBV27 | . | TGTGCCAGCAGTTTATGGTCGGCGGGATCCCCTGAAGCTTTCTTT | CASSLWSAGSPEAFF
. | TRBJ2-5 | TRBV5-1 | . | TGCGCCAGCATCCTTCAGAACGGGCGGGGGCTTCTGAAAGGAGGTGAGACCCAGTACTTC | CASILQNGRGLLKGGETQYF
. | TRBJ2-1 | TRBV4-1 | . | TGCGCCAGCAGCCAAGATGCGTCCGTGGATGAGCAGTTCTTC | CASSQDASVDEQFF
. | TRBJ2-2 | TRBV18 | TRBD1 | TGTGCCAGCTCACTTAATTCCGGGACAGTTCACACCGGGGAGCTGTTTTTT | CASSLNSGTVHTGELFF
once | TRBJ2-5 | TRBV2 | TRBD2 | TGTGCCAGCACGGGGGGGGCAAAAGAGACCCAGTACTTC | CASTGGAKETQYF
. | TRBJ1-5 | TRBV19 | TRBD1 | TGTGCCAGTAGGGAGGGACAGGACGGTCAGCCCCAGCATTTT | CASREGQDGQPQHF
. | TRBJ1-1 | TRBV5-1 | . | TGCGCCAGCAGCTTGGCCTTACAGGCTTCGAACACTGAAGCTTTCTTT | CASSLALQASNTEAFF
. | TRBJ2-1 | TRBV18 | TRBD2 | TGTGCCAGCTCCGGACTAGCTGGTGAGCAGTTCTTC | CASSGLAGEQFF
. | TRBJ2-7 | TRBV4-1 | TRBD1 | TGCGCCAGCAGCCAAGGACAGGGGGCGATCCACGAGCAGTACTTC | CASSQGQGAIHEQYF